The subject of this entry is one T cell receptor beta chain. Its target is not known. This record comes from a study of OX40 agonist ivuxolimab in advanced cancers. About the research overall: Checkpoint inhibitors had been given previously to 35% to 50% of patients. Study conclusions and caveats: Low normalized T-cell clonal expansion also characterized some of the nonresponders. At 0.1 to 3.0 mg/kg and by week 6, CD4+ and CD8+ T cells in the blood had expanded clonally.

At baseline, cycle 4 day 1, and cycle 7 day 1, blood was sampled. Data came from immunoSEQ multiplex PCR; TCRdb stores just in-frame clones and leaves some out. Of over 70,000 clones in the sample, around 82% were seen once. The TCR originated in an adult with an advanced solid tumor such as melanoma, head and neck, liver or kidney cancer. This sample comprised CD4+ or CD8+ T cells sorted from blood, obtained in a trial of the OX40 agonist ivuxolimab.

Here the CDR3 DNA reads TGCAGCGTTGACCAAGAGGGTAGGGCGGGTGAGCAGTTCTTC. Amino acid sequence: CSVDQEGRAGEQFF. V gene TRBV29-1 combines with J gene TRBJ2-1, with a tentative D call TRBD2 (5 bases). Germline loops: CDR1 SQVTM, CDR2 ANQGSEA. The CDR3 has 14 residues. V was cut by 3 bases and J by 9 bases, with 18 bases left in between.